Presented here are 21 T cell receptor beta chains from one specimen sequenced in a study of T cells in Graves' hyperthyroidism and ophthalmopathy. The CDR3 regions of TCR beta were amplified from RNA transcripts. The TCR CDR3 was amplified in a first-round RT-PCR using the HTBI primer set. TCRdb itself ran the multiplex PCR reads through MiXCR, one entry per CDR3 protein. The sample lists roughly 700,000 distinct CDR3 sequences, 30% to 40% occurring once. What was sequenced was blood. The receptors come from a woman between 35 and 50 years old with Graves' hyperthyroidism.

CDR3: CASSQARATYEQYF. CDR3 nucleotide sequence: TGTGCCAGCAGCCAAGCTCGGGCAACCTACGAGCAGTACTTC. The J gene is TRBJ2-7, the V gene TRBV3-1; D call uncertain. CDR1 and CDR2 (germline): LGHDT, YNNKEL (reference sequence). CDR3 length: 14 residues. V shed 1 base and J shed 2 bases, with 9 bases lying between them.

This clonotype was counted only a few times. The chain recombines TRBV19 with TRBJ1-5; 8 bases map to TRBD1. The length of the CDR3 is 15 residues. Germline V gives CDR1 LNHDA, CDR2 SQIVND (reference sequence). The V segment lost 6 bases and the J segment 0 bases; nucleotides outside the gene matches: 4. The CDR3 spells CASRETGGSNQPQHF. Written as DNA, the CDR3 is TGTGCCAGTAGAGAAACAGGGGGTAGCAATCAGCCCCAGCATTTT.

The chain joins TRBV7-2 to TRBJ1-5; D ambiguous. The germline CDR1 and CDR2 sequences are SGHTA and FQGNSA. V lost 6 bases to trimming and J lost 7 bases, with 13 bases between them. This CDR3 is 13 amino acids long. This CDR3 is CASSNGPTQPQHF. CDR3 coding DNA: TGTGCCAGCAGTAATGGGCCGACCCAGCCCCAGCATTTT.

The chain recombines TRBV9 with TRBJ1-2; TRBD1 matches 8 bases. Losses at the gene ends were 4 bases for V and 9 bases for J; bases not matched to a gene: 8. This CDR3 comprises 13 residues. Germline loops: CDR1 SGDLS, CDR2 YYNGEE. Here the CDR3 reads CASSSSWTGSYTF. The CDR3, as DNA: TGTGCCAGCAGCTCTTCCTGGACAGGGAGCTACACCTTC.

The sample holds a few counts of this clonotype. The chain couples TRBV28 to TRBJ2-5; TRBD2 is a possible D gene (5 bases). V was shortened by 5 bases and J by 5 bases, with 15 bases between the two germline ends. This CDR3 contains 14 residues. The V gene's germline CDR1 is MDHEN and CDR2 SYDVKM. CDR3 DNA sequence: TGTGCCAGCAGTCCCACTAGTCTTGGGGAGACCCAGTACTTC. Translating gives CASSPTSLGETQYF.

In this sample, this clonotype turned up a few times. The rearrangement uses TRBV6-5 and TRBJ2-7; 8 bases fit TRBD1. Germline CDR1 and CDR2: MNHEY and SVGAGI. The CDR3 totals 12 residues. V trimming: 10 bases; J trimming: 5 bases; junction bases outside the gene matches: 7. The CDR3 region has the DNA TGTGCCACCCGGACAGGGTACAACGAGCAGTACTTC. Its translation: CATRTGYNEQYF.

The chain joins TRBV4-3 to TRBJ1-4; no clear D gene. The V end was cut by 1 base, the J end by 7 bases, with 13 bases between. The CDR3 contains 15 residues. Germline V gene sequence: CDR1 LGHNA, CDR2 YSLEER. The CDR3 DNA reads TGCGCCAGCAGCCAAGTCCCGGGCGAGGGTGAAAAACTGTTTTTT. Amino acids: CASSQVPGEGEKLFF.

This chain links TRBV20-1 with TRBJ1-2, with a possible D match to TRBD1 (5 bases). The CDR3 sequence is 14 residues long. V lost 0 bases and J 3 bases, leaving 11 bases between the germline ends. CDR1 and CDR2 (germline): DFQATT, SNEGSKA (reference sequence). The CDR3 DNA reads TGCAGTGCTAGAGAACTGGGGGTAGACTATGGCTACACCTTC. Amino acids: CSARELGVDYGYTF.

The chain uses TRBV7-9 and TRBJ2-1; tentatively, D is TRBD2 (5 bases). CDR1 and CDR2 (germline): SEHNR, FQNEAQ (reference sequence). The CDR3 has 15 residues. V was shortened by 3 bases and J by 5 bases, with 14 bases between the two germline ends. The CDR3 sequence is CASSLSSRSDNEQFF. CDR3 sequence (DNA): TGTGCCAGCAGCTTGTCTAGCCGAAGTGACAATGAGCAGTTCTTC. Combining the CDR3 with reference TRBV7-9 and TRBJ2-1 gives the whole variable domain DTGVSQNPRHKITKRGQNVTFRCDPISEHNRLYWYRQTLGQGPEFLTYFQNEAQLEKSRLLSDRFSAERPKGSFSTLEIQRTEQGDSAMYLCASSLSSRSDNEQFFGPGTRLTVL.

V and J are TRBV2 and TRBJ1-2, with unresolved D. Trimming took 8 bases from V and 11 from J, leaving 21 bases between them. Germline CDR1 and CDR2: SNHLY and FYNNEI. The CDR3 spans 13 residues. CDR3 sequence: CASSILDDYGYTF. CDR3 bases: TGTGCCAGCTCCATACTGGACGACTACGGTTACACCTTC.

The chain employs TRBV7-9 and TRBJ2-7, with 8 bases lining up with TRBD1. J lost 3 bases, V lost 3 bases, and 7 bases had no gene match. The CDR3 runs 15 residues. Germline V gene lookup returns CDR1 SEHNR and CDR2 FQNEAQ (reference sequence). CDR3 bases: TGTGCCAGCAGCTTCTGGCGGGACAGGAACTACGAGCAGTACTTC. Translated, it gives CASSFWRDRNYEQYF.

The rearrangement uses TRBV9 and TRBJ2-7, with D perhaps given as TRBD1 or TRBD2 (5 bases each). The germline V gene encodes CDR1 SGDLS and CDR2 YYNGEE. V was clipped by 4 bases and J by 7 bases, with 21 bases between them. The CDR3 is 15 residues long. The CDR3 coding sequence is TGTGCCAGCAGCACCTCCGGGACGGGCTACAATGAGCAGTACTTC. Translating it yields CASSTSGTGYNEQYF.

This clonotype was seen repeatedly, ten times or more. The rearrangement links TRBV10-3 to TRBJ1-5, with D hard to call. This CDR3 region has 13 residues. The V gene lost 3 bases and the J gene lost 5 bases, with 8 bases spanning the gap. CDR1 and CDR2 from the germline V gene are ENHRY and SYGVKD. The DNA of the CDR3 is TGTGCCATCAGTGACGGACCTTATCAGCCCCAGCATTTT. Encoded protein: CAISDGPYQPQHF.

V is TRBV7-9 and J is TRBJ1-2; 9 bases are a match to TRBD1. The CDR3 sequence is 15 residues long. Germline assignment: CDR1 SEHNR and CDR2 FQNEAQ (reference sequence). After removal of 5 bases from V and 8 bases from J, the junction contained 12 bases not matched to a gene. CDR3 region: CASSQETGGAGGYTF. The CDR3 DNA follows: TGTGCCAGCAGCCAAGAAACAGGGGGCGCAGGGGGCTACACCTTC.

This clonotype was seen more than once but under ten times. V and J are TRBV6-5 and TRBJ1-4, with D hard to call. V was trimmed by 2 bases and J by 1 base, leaving 14 bases between them. Germline CDR1 MNHEY, CDR2 SVGAGI. The CDR3 sequence is 17 residues long. For the CDR3, the DNA is TGTGCCAGCAGTTACAGGGCCGTCGGGCAAACTAATGAAAAACTGTTTTTT. Translation gives CASSYRAVGQTNEKLFF.

Concerning this clonotype itself: This CDR3 fails to terminate in the conserved phenylalanine or tryptophan, so it likely reflects a read error. The CDR3 coding sequence is TGTGCCACCAGTGACCCGACAGGGCAAGAGACCCAGTACCTC. This translates into CATSDPTGQETQYL. The chain is built from TRBV24-1 and TRBJ2-5, with 7 bases that match TRBD1. V was clipped by 4 bases and J by 2 bases; unmatched bases: 3. This CDR3 region has 14 residues. Per the germline V gene, CDR1 is KGHDR and CDR2 is SFDVKD.

As to this clonotype: Possible read error: a much larger clone is one base away. This chain uses TRBV2 with TRBJ2-7, with D perhaps TRBD1 (6 bases). Germline CDR1 SNHLY, CDR2 FYNNEI. The CDR3 loop spans 13 amino acids. The chain's CDR3 is CAGSHTRGHEQYF. Here the CDR3 DNA reads TGTGCCGGCAGTCACACCAGGGGCCACGAGCAGTACTTC.

Only a few counts were recorded for this clonotype. V and J are TRBV10-3 and TRBJ2-7; the D gene is possibly TRBD2 (5 bases). The CDR3 extends over 14 amino acids. V lost 9 bases to trimming and J lost 2 bases, with 17 bases between them. Germline CDR1 and CDR2: ENHRY and SYGVKD. The CDR3 nucleotides read TGTGCCATACAGAGCGGTAAAAGCACCTACGAGCAGTACTTC. It specifies CAIQSGKSTYEQYF.

This clonotype was recorded at least ten times. This chain links TRBV11-2 with TRBJ2-7, with no clear D. CDR1 and CDR2 from the germline V gene are SGHAT and FQNNGV. Trimming took 3 bases from V and 5 from J, leaving 11 bases between them. This CDR3 has 13 amino acids. CDR3 in amino acids: CASSFGPWDEQYF. Here the CDR3 DNA reads TGTGCCAGCAGCTTTGGACCCTGGGACGAGCAGTACTTC.

This clonotype was recorded at least ten times. The chain joins TRBV12-3 or TRBV12-4 to TRBJ1-5; no reliable D call. V shed 5 bases and J shed 7 bases, with 24 bases lying between them. CDR3 size: 17 residues. CDR3 in DNA: TGTGCCAGCAGTAACCTCTTCCGAGGGATCCGAGGACAGCCCCAGCATTTT. Translating gives CASSNLFRGIRGQPQHF.

This chain connects TRBV4-1 to TRBJ2-2; the D gene is possibly TRBD2 (6 bases). V was pared by 0 bases and J by 5 bases, with 19 bases between. The CDR3 contains 18 residues. Germline assignment: CDR1 MGHRA and CDR2 YSYEKL. The CDR3 region has the DNA TGCGCCAGCAGCCAAGAAGGATGGGGGGTTCAGAGGACCGGGGAGCTGTTTTTT. Its translation is CASSQEGWGVQRTGELFF.